Listed below are T cell receptor beta chains from one sample, sequenced in a study of PD-L1 blockade in urothelial cancer. Assay used: immunoSEQ multiplex PCR; TCRdb lists only in-frame clones, some missing. Found here are more than 35,000 clones, roughly nine tenths of them singletons; the top ten hold approximately 10%. Source: PBMCs, taken around atezolizumab (anti-PD-L1) treatment. These receptors were obtained from a woman between 55 and 75 years old with urothelial cancer. CDR3s include the opening cysteine and the closing phenylalanine or tryptophan. The listing skips clone size in some rows; elsewhere it reads once, few, many or a size class.

V	size	CDR3
TRBV7-2	.	CASSLTGVVYEQYF
TRBV5-1	.	CASSPTTGSGNTIYF
TRBV6-5	.	CASSYSTGLAGYEQYF
TRBV6-1	once	CASIRTGRIYEQYF
TRBV6-4	few	CASSPGQGLGGETQYF
TRBV6-1	.	CASYRDKANYGYTF
TRBV7-9	once	CASSLEGISTDTQYF
TRBV5-4	.	CASSRQEFNEKLFF
TRBV18	.	CASSPGTGGGTQYF
TRBV6-5	.	CASSYDGFNTGELFF
TRBV28	.	CASSLRQRSAEAFF
TRBV18	.	CASSRGQGQETQYF
TRBV19	.	CASSIGRVNTGELFF
TRBV18	.	CASSQDRGSNQPQHF
TRBV27	few	CASSLAASPNGEQFF
TRBV6-6	.	CASRGTGGADTQYF
TRBV5-1	.	CASRAGTSEIIQFF
TRBV6-5	.	CASSYGTGVNTEAFF
TRBV28	once	CASSFTSGYNEQFF
TRBV11-2	.	CASSFNQGANSGANVLTF
TRBV7-2	.	CASSLRQGGTEAFF
TRBV5-6	.	CASSFGTGGTDTQYF
TRBV28	.	CASSLERQGGNTIYF
TRBV30	.	CAWRPGTSGGNEQFF